The sequence of this T cell receptor beta chain was determined in a study of blood T cell repertoires in COVID-19. Background on the study: The samples span acute and convalescent COVID-19 from the United States, Italy and Spain. In each case, the material was cDNA or gDNA derived from T cells, B-cell-depleted T cells, or PBMCs.

Generated by immunoSEQ multiplex PCR, the TCRdb table keeps only in-frame clones and is missing some. The repertoire holds around 190,000 clones, with approximately 80% as singletons. Germline V gene lookup returns CDR1 SGDLS and CDR2 YYNGEE. V lost 4 bases to trimming and J lost 6 bases, with 17 bases between them. This CDR3 spans 15 amino acids. The TCR comes from a human donor in a cohort sampled during active COVID-19. V gene TRBV9 combines with J gene TRBJ1-5; D not resolved. Sequenced sample: peripheral blood. CDR3 sequence reads: CASSISGGLGQPQHF. CDR3 DNA sequence: TGTGCCAGCAGCATTAGTGGAGGGCTTGGTCAGCCCCAGCATTTT.